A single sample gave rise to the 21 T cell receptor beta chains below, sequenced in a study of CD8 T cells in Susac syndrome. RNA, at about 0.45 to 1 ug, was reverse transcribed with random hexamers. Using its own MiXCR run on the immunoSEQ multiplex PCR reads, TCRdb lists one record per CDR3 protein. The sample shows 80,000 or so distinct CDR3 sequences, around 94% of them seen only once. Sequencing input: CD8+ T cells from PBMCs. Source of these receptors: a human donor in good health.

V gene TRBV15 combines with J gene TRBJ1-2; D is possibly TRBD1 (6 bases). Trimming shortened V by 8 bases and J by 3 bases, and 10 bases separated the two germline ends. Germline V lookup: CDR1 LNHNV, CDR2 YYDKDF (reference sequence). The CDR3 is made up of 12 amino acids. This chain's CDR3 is CATGQGHYGYTF. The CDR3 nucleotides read TGTGCCACCGGCCAGGGGCACTATGGCTACACCTTC.

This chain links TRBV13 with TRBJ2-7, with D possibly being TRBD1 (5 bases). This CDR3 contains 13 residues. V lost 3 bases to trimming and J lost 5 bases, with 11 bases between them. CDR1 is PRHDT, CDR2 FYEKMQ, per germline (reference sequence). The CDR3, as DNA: TGTGCCAGCAGCTTCAAGGGGCTCCACGAGCAGTACTTC. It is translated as CASSFKGLHEQYF.

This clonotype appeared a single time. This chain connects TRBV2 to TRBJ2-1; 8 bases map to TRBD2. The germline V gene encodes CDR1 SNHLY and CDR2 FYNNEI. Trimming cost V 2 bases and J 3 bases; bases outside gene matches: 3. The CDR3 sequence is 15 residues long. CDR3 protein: CASSESGRDYNEQFF. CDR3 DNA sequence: TGTGCCAGCAGTGAAAGCGGGAGAGACTACAATGAGCAGTTCTTC.

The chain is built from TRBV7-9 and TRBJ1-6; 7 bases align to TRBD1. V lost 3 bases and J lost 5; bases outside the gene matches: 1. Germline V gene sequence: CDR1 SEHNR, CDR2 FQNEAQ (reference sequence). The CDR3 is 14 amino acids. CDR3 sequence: CASSFGTDNSPLHF. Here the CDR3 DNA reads TGTGCCAGCAGCTTCGGGACAGATAATTCACCCCTCCACTTT. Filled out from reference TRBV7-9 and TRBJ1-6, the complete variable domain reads DTGVSQNPRHKITKRGQNVTFRCDPISEHNRLYWYRQTLGQGPEFLTYFQNEAQLEKSRLLSDRFSAERPKGSFSTLEIQRTEQGDSAMYLCASSFGTDNSPLHFGNGTRLTVT.

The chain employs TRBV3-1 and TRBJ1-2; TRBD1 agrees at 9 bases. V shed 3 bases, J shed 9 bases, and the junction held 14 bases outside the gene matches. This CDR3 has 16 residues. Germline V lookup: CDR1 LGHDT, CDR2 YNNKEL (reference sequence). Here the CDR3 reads CASSHPAGTGLTSYTF. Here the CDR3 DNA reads TGTGCCAGCAGCCACCCCGCTGGGACAGGGCTAACAAGCTACACCTTC.

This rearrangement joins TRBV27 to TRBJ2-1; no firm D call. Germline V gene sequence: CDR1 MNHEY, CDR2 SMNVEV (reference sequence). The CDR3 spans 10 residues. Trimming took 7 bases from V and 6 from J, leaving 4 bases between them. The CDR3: CASIGNEQFF. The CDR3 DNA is TGTGCCAGCATTGGCAATGAGCAGTTCTTC.

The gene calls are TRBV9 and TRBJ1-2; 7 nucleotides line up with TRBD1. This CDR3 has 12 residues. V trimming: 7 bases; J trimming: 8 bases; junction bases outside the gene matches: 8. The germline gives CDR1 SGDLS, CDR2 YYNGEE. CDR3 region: CASASRGKGYTF. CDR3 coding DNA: TGTGCCAGCGCTTCCAGGGGGAAGGGCTACACCTTC. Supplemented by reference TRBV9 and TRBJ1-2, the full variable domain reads DSGVTQTPKHLITATGQRVTLRCSPRSGDLSVYWYQQSLDQGLQFLIQYYNGEERAKGNILERFSAQQFPDLHSELNLSSLELGDSALYFCASASRGKGYTFGSGTRLTVV.

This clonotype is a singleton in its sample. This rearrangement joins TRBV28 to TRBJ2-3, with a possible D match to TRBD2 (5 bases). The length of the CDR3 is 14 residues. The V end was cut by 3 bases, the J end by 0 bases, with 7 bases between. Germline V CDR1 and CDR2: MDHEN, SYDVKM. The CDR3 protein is CASSLERSTDTQYF. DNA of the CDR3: TGTGCCAGCAGTTTGGAGCGGAGCACAGATACGCAGTATTTT. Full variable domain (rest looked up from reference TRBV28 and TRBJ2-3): DVKVTQSSRYLVKRTGEKVFLECVQDMDHENMFWYRQDPGLGLRLIYFSYDVKMKEKGDIPEGYSVSREKKERFSLILESASTNQTSMYLCASSLERSTDTQYFGPGTRLTVL.

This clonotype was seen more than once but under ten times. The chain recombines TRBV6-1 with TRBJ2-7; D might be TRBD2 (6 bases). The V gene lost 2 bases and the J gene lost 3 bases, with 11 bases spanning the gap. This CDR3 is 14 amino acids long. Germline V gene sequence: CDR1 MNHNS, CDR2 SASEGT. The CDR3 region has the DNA TGTGCCAGCAGTGAAAGGGCGGGGAACTACGAGCAGTACGTC. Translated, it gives CASSERAGNYEQYV.

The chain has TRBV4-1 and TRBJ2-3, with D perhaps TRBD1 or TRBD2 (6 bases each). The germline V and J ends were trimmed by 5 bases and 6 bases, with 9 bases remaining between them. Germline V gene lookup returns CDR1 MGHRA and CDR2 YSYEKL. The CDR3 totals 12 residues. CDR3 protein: CASSWRGDTQYF. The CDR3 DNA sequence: TGCGCCAGCAGCTGGAGGGGGGATACGCAGTATTTT.

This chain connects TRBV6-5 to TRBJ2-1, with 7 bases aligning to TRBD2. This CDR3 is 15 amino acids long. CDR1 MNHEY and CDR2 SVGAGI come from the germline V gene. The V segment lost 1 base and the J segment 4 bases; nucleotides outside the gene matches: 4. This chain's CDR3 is CASSYLGLTYNEQFF. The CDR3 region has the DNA TGTGCCAGCAGTTACTTGGGACTAACTTACAATGAGCAGTTCTTC.

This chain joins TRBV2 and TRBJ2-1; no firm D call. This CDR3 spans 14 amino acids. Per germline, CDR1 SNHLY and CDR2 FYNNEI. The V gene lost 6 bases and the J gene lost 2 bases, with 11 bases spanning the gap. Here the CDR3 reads CASRAVTAYNEQFF. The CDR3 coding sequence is TGTGCCAGCAGGGCAGTCACCGCCTACAATGAGCAGTTCTTC.

The DNA for the CDR3 is TGTGCCAGCAGTTACGGCGTGGGACAGGGTCTGGGTCAGCCCCAGCATTTT. It translates to CASSYGVGQGLGQPQHF. The rearrangement joins TRBV6-5 to TRBJ1-5; 9 bases align to TRBD1. Germline lookup yields CDR1 MNHEY and CDR2 SVGAGI. The length of the CDR3 is 17 residues. The J segment lost 6 bases and the V segment lost 2 bases, leaving 11 bases of the junction unmatched.

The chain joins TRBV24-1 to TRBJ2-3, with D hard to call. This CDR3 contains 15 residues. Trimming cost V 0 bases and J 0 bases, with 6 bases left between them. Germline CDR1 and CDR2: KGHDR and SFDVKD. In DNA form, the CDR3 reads TGTGCCACCAGTGATTTGACGGTTAGCACAGATACGCAGTATTTT. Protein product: CATSDLTVSTDTQYF.

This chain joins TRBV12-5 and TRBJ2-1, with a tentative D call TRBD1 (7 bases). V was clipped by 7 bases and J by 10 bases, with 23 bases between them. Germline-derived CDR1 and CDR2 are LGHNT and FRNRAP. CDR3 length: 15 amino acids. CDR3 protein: CASAPGAGGHWEQFF. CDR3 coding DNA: TGTGCTAGTGCCCCGGGGGCAGGGGGGCATTGGGAGCAGTTCTTC.

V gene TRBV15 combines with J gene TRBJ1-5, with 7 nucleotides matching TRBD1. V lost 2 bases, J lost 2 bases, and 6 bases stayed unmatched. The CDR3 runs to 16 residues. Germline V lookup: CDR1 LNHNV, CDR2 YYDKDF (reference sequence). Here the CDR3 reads CATSRRGRGGNQPQHF. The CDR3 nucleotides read TGTGCCACCAGCAGACGGGGCAGGGGGGGCAATCAGCCCCAGCATTTT.

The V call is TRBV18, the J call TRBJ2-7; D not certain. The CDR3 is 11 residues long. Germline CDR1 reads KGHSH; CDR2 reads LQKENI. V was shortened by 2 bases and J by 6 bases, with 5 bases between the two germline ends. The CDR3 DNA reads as TGTGCCAGCTCACCAGGCGGCGAGCAGTACGTC. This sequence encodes CASSPGGEQYV.

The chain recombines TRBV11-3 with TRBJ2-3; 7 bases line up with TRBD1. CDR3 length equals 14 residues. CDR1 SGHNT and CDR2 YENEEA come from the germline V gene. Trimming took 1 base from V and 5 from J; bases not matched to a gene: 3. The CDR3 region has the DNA TGTGCCAGCAGCTTAGGGACAGGACGAGATACGCAGTATTTT. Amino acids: CASSLGTGRDTQYF.

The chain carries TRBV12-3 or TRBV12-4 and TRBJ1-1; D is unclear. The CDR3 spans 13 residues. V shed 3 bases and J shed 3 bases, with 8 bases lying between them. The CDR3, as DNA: TGTGCCAGCAGTTTTGGAGTCTACACTGAAGCTTTCTTT. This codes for CASSFGVYTEAFF.

CDR3 amino acids: CASSDITGEETQYF. The CDR3 nucleotides read TGTGCCAGCAGCGACATAACAGGGGAAGAGACCCAGTACTTC. This sequence joins TRBV7-9 and TRBJ2-5; 7 bases are shared with TRBD1. The CDR3 is 14 residues long. Trimming at V came to 5 bases and at J to 3 bases, leaving 6 bases not matched to a gene. Per the germline V gene, CDR1 is SEHNR and CDR2 is FQNEAQ (reference sequence).

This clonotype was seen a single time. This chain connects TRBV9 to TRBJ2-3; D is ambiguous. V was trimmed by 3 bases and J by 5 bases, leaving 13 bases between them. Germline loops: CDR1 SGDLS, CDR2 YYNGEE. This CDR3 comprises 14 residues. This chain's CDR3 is CASSADGLGDTQYF. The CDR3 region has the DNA TGTGCCAGCAGCGCAGACGGGTTAGGAGATACGCAGTATTTT. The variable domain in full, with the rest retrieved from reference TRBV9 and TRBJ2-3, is DSGVTQTPKHLITATGQRVTLRCSPRSGDLSVYWYQQSLDQGLQFLIQYYNGEERAKGNILERFSAQQFPDLHSELNLSSLELGDSALYFCASSADGLGDTQYFGPGTRLTVL.